These 30 T cell receptor beta chains came from one sample sequenced in a study of blood T cell repertoires in COVID-19. Profiled with immunoSEQ multiplex PCR; TCRdb holds only in-frame clones, not every one. The sample lists about 210,000 clones; 80% to 85% were seen once. Source material: PBMCs or T cells enriched from blood (not recorded which). All receptors come from a woman between 45 and 60 years old with acute COVID-19.

This sequence joins TRBV7-2 and TRBJ2-5; D is possibly TRBD1 (6 bases). With 3 bases removed from V and 1 base from J, the gap between germline ends came to 15 bases. Germline values: CDR1 SGHTA, CDR2 FQGNSA. There are 16 residues in the CDR3. CDR3 residues: CASSFIPGEIQETQYF. CDR3 DNA: TGTGCCAGCAGCTTTATCCCAGGGGAAATCCAAGAGACCCAGTACTTC.

In this sample, this clone turned up a few times. This chain connects TRBV24-1 to TRBJ2-1, with a tentative D call TRBD2 (6 bases). V lost 6 bases and J lost 2, with 13 bases in between. CDR3 length: 15 amino acids. CDR1 and CDR2 from the germline V gene are KGHDR and SFDVKD. The CDR3 DNA reads as TGTGCCACCAGTTTTGGGGACTCCGCCTACAATGAGCAGTTCTTC. This sequence encodes CATSFGDSAYNEQFF.

The rearrangement joins TRBV9 to TRBJ2-3; tentatively, D is TRBD2 (6 bases). CDR1 and CDR2 (germline): SGDLS, YYNGEE. The CDR3 consists of 16 residues. Deletions cut 5 bases from V and 2 bases from J, with 18 bases between. CDR3 amino acids: CASRAATGTPTDTQYF. The CDR3 region has the DNA TGTGCCAGCAGAGCAGCCACCGGGACTCCCACAGATACGCAGTATTTT.

This clone was seen just once. The V and J genes are TRBV5-1 and TRBJ2-5, with D maybe TRBD1 (5 bases). The germline V gene encodes CDR1 SGHRS and CDR2 YFSETQ. The length of the CDR3 is 13 residues. Trimming pared 4 bases from V and 4 bases from J, leaving 11 bases between. The CDR3 is CASSRGSRETQYF. CDR3 coding DNA: TGCGCCAGCAGCAGGGGTAGTCGAGAGACCCAGTACTTC.

This rearrangement joins TRBV28 to TRBJ2-7, with 9 nucleotides matching TRBD1. Germline loops: CDR1 MDHEN, CDR2 SYDVKM. CDR3 length equals 13 residues. J was trimmed by 5 bases and V by 11 bases; bases with no gene match: 10. CDR3 nucleotide sequence: TGTGCCCTGAGGGGACAGGGAGTCAACGAGCAGTACTTC. Translation: CALRGQGVNEQYF.

The genes are TRBV6-6 and TRBJ1-2; D perhaps matches TRBD1 (6 bases). Germline V gives CDR1 MNHNY, CDR2 SVGAGI (reference sequence). V lost 2 bases and J lost 2, with 9 bases in between. This CDR3 region has 14 residues. The CDR3 reads CASSYAGANYGYTF. DNA of the CDR3: TGTGCCAGCAGTTACGCAGGGGCCAACTATGGCTACACCTTC.

The V call is TRBV9, the J call TRBJ2-5; D perhaps matches TRBD1 (5 bases). V dropped 8 bases and J dropped 1 base, with 18 bases sitting between them. Germline CDR1 and CDR2: SGDLS and YYNGEE. The CDR3 contains 15 residues. The CDR3 DNA reads as TGTGCCAGTAGCTCTTCAGGGTCCGTCCAAGAGACCCAGTACTTC. Translated: CASSSSGSVQETQYF.

V gene TRBV6-2 or TRBV6-3 combines with J gene TRBJ1-5; 12 bases are shared with TRBD1. V lost 2 bases, J lost 4 bases, and 3 bases stayed unmatched. Germline assignment: CDR1 MNHEY and CDR2 SVGEGT. CDR3 length: 16 amino acids. This CDR3 reads CASSYRGQGANQPQHF. The DNA of the CDR3 is TGTGCCAGCAGTTACCGGGGACAGGGGGCGAATCAGCCCCAGCATTTT.

On this clone itself: A read error may account for a junction end that differs from germline. The chain has TRBV6-5 and TRBJ2-7; 7 bases are shared with TRBD1. The length of the CDR3 is 15 residues. Germline V gives CDR1 MNHEY, CDR2 SVGAGI. DNA for the CDR3: TGCGCCAGCAGTAACGGACAGGAACCCTACTACGAGCAGTACTTC. Encoded protein: CASSNGQEPYYEQYF.

The CDR3 DNA reads TGTGCCAGTAGTCTACAGCGGGCGGCCACTTATCAAGAGACCCAGTACTTC. This translates into CASSLQRAATYQETQYF. The chain carries TRBV19 and TRBJ2-5; TRBD2 might be the D (6 bases). Germline CDR1 LNHDA, CDR2 SQIVND (reference sequence). There are 17 residues in the CDR3. The V gene lost 5 bases and the J gene lost 2 bases, with 21 bases spanning the gap.

The chain carries TRBV12-3 or TRBV12-4 and TRBJ1-2, with TRBD1 as a possible D gene (6 bases). V was trimmed by 6 bases and J by 3 bases, leaving 11 bases between them. This CDR3 is 13 amino acids long. CDR3 residues: CASRVDSHYGYTF. CDR3 DNA: TGTGCCAGCAGGGTGGACAGTCACTATGGCTACACCTTC.

This clone has a single count. The rearrangement links TRBV12-3 or TRBV12-4 to TRBJ1-2; D not resolved. Trimming shortened V by 3 bases and J by 6 bases, and 8 bases separated the two germline ends. The CDR3 has 12 residues. The CDR3: CASSFYSNGYTF. In nucleotides, the CDR3 is TGTGCCAGCAGTTTCTACAGTAATGGCTACACCTTC.

This chain connects TRBV2 to TRBJ2-3; the match to TRBD2 covers 8 bases. From germline, CDR1 is SNHLY and CDR2 FYNNEI. The CDR3 loop spans 19 amino acids. The V and J ends lost 10 bases and 3 bases, in that order; junction bases with no gene match: 24. CDR3 sequence reads: CAIPRVSGGLVRATDTQYF. The DNA of the CDR3 is TGTGCCATCCCCCGCGTGTCTGGGGGACTAGTTCGAGCGACAGATACGCAGTATTTT.

The CDR3 reads CASSDVQIGSPLHF. DNA for the CDR3: TGTGCCAGCAGTGACGTACAGATAGGTTCACCCCTCCACTTT. The rearrangement uses TRBV2 and TRBJ1-6; D remains unclear. V was cut by 3 bases and J by 9 bases, with 12 bases left in between. The CDR3 has 14 amino acids. Germline lookup yields CDR1 SNHLY and CDR2 FYNNEI.

This clone was observed at least ten times. The CDR3 sequence is CASSEAGLYEQYF. The CDR3 DNA reads as TGTGCCAGCAGTGAGGCAGGGCTTTACGAGCAGTACTTC. V is TRBV2 and J is TRBJ2-7; possible D gene TRBD1, 5 bases. The germline V and J ends were trimmed by 3 bases and 4 bases, with 10 bases remaining between them. Germline CDR1 is SNHLY and CDR2 is FYNNEI. The CDR3 consists of 13 residues.

This sequence joins TRBV19 and TRBJ1-4, with TRBD1 identical over 9 bases. The CDR3 covers 16 residues. Germline loops: CDR1 LNHDA, CDR2 SQIVND (reference sequence). V lost 4 bases, J lost 3 bases, and 6 bases stayed unmatched. This CDR3 is CASSRGTGMSNEKLFF. CDR3 DNA sequence: TGTGCCAGTAGTAGGGGGACAGGGATGTCTAATGAAAAACTGTTTTTT.

A few counts support this clone. The V and J genes are TRBV7-2 and TRBJ1-5; 12 nucleotides align to TRBD1. The CDR3 runs 16 residues. Germline CDR1 is SGHTA and CDR2 is FQGNSA. After removal of 5 bases from V and 5 bases from J, the junction contained 7 bases not matched to a gene. The CDR3 DNA follows: TGTGCCAGCAGCCCTTCGGGACAGGGGGCTTATCAGCCCCAGCATTTT. Translation gives CASSPSGQGAYQPQHF.

The J gene is TRBJ2-6, the V gene TRBV27; 12 bases are a match to TRBD1. V shed 6 bases, J shed 0 bases, and the junction held 6 bases outside the gene matches. The CDR3 is 18 amino acids. Germline V gene sequence: CDR1 MNHEY, CDR2 SMNVEV (reference sequence). CDR3 coding DNA: TGTGCCAGCAGCATACGGGACAGGGGGCTCTCTGGGGCCAACGTCCTGACTTTC. The encoded protein is CASSIRDRGLSGANVLTF.

J is TRBJ2-7 and V is TRBV6-4, with a weak D call TRBD1 (6 bases). Germline V gene sequence: CDR1 MRHNA, CDR2 SNTAGT. Trimming removed 3 bases at V and 2 bases at J, with 14 bases between. The CDR3 is 15 residues long. CDR3 amino acids: CASSEASGVAYEQYF. The CDR3 DNA reads TGTGCCAGCAGTGAAGCGTCAGGGGTTGCCTACGAGCAGTACTTC.

The chain recombines TRBV30 with TRBJ1-5; the D gene is possibly TRBD1 (6 bases). V was pared by 4 bases and J by 4 bases, with 8 bases between. The V gene's germline CDR1 is GTSNPN and CDR2 SVGIG (reference sequence). CDR3 length equals 12 residues. For the CDR3, the DNA is TGTGCCTGGAACAGGGTGAATCAGCCCCAGCATTTT. The encoded protein is CAWNRVNQPQHF.

This clone was picked up a small number of times. The rearrangement links TRBV6-9 to TRBJ2-7; tentatively, D is TRBD1 (5 bases). Trimming cost V 2 bases and J 0 bases, with 11 bases left between them. CDR1 and CDR2 (germline): MNHGY, SVAAGI. This CDR3 has 15 amino acids. Here the CDR3 reads CASSYPRQSSYEQYF. The DNA of the CDR3 is TGTGCCAGCAGTTATCCACGACAGAGCTCCTACGAGCAGTACTTC.

CDR3 protein: CASSQSVHRDEAFF. The DNA for the CDR3 is TGCGCCAGCAGCCAATCGGTCCACAGAGATGAAGCTTTCTTT. J is TRBJ1-1 and V is TRBV4-3; D is unclear. The CDR3 contains 14 residues. V lost 2 bases and J 7 bases, leaving 14 bases between the germline ends. The germline V gene has CDR1 LGHNA and CDR2 YSLEER.

This chain links TRBV4-3 with TRBJ2-5; TRBD1 matches 8 bases. J was trimmed by 5 bases and V by 0 bases; bases with no gene match: 5. The CDR3 is 15 amino acids. The germline V gene has CDR1 LGHNA and CDR2 YSLEER. The CDR3 nucleotides are TGCGCCAGCAGCCAAGATCAGGGGGCGAGGGAGACCCAGTACTTC. Encoded protein: CASSQDQGARETQYF.

Regarding this clone: Distinct nucleotide sequences in the sample also encode this CDR3. This chain connects TRBV28 to TRBJ1-1, with D perhaps matching TRBD1 (5 bases). V lost 5 bases and J 1 base, leaving 11 bases between the germline ends. CDR3 length equals 14 residues. CDR1 and CDR2 (germline): MDHEN, SYDVKM. In DNA form, the CDR3 reads TGTGCCAGCAGTCCTACAGGACGGAACACTGAAGCTTTCTTT. Translation: CASSPTGRNTEAFF.

This rearrangement joins TRBV28 to TRBJ1-6, with a possible D match to TRBD1 (6 bases). V dropped 1 base and J dropped 9 bases, with 10 bases sitting between them. The germline CDR1 and CDR2 sequences are MDHEN and SYDVKM. The CDR3 spans 14 residues. CDR3 residues: CASSLSQGSSPLHF. The CDR3 DNA sequence: TGTGCCAGCAGTTTATCCCAGGGGAGTTCACCCCTCCACTTT.

The chain employs TRBV5-6 and TRBJ1-4; 10 bases line up with TRBD1. J gave up 7 bases and V 3 bases, and 0 bases lay outside the gene matches. This CDR3 is built from 13 residues. Germline V gives CDR1 SGHDT, CDR2 YYEEEE. The CDR3 bases are TGTGCCAGCAGCTGGGACAGGGGTGAAAAACTGTTTTTT. Its translation is CASSWDRGEKLFF.

V and J are TRBV20-1 and TRBJ1-2; D remains ambiguous. In germline, CDR1 is DFQATT, CDR2 SNEGSKA (reference sequence). Trimming cost V 3 bases and J 7 bases, with 12 bases left between them. The CDR3 is made up of 12 amino acids. CDR3: CSASPNSGGYTF. The DNA for the CDR3 is TGCAGTGCTAGTCCTAATTCGGGTGGCTACACCTTC.

This chain links TRBV25-1 with TRBJ1-1, with D maybe TRBD1 (6 bases). Looked up from germline, CDR1 is MGHDK and CDR2 is SYGVNS. Trimming left V 5 bases short and J 2 bases short, with 15 bases between. The CDR3 totals 15 residues. Here the CDR3 reads CASSRAGVSNTEAFF. The CDR3 DNA reads as TGTGCCAGCAGTAGGGCAGGGGTCTCTAACACTGAAGCTTTCTTT.

This clone has a handful of counts. The V and J genes are TRBV24-1 and TRBJ2-7; 13 bases line up with TRBD2. This CDR3 contains 17 residues. CDR1 and CDR2 from the germline V gene are KGHDR and SFDVKD. The V segment lost 4 bases and the J segment 4 bases; nucleotides outside the gene matches: 9. This chain's CDR3 is CATSEAKGTSGEYEQYF. Here the CDR3 DNA reads TGTGCCACCAGTGAAGCAAAAGGGACTAGCGGGGAGTACGAGCAGTACTTC.

This chain joins TRBV27 and TRBJ1-1; D uncertain. Germline V gives CDR1 MNHEY, CDR2 SMNVEV (reference sequence). This CDR3 comprises 16 residues. The V end was cut by 3 bases, the J end by 2 bases, with 16 bases between. CDR3 DNA: TGTGCCAGCAGTTTTCGCGGGATCGGGAAAAACACTGAAGCTTTCTTT. It yields the protein CASSFRGIGKNTEAFF.